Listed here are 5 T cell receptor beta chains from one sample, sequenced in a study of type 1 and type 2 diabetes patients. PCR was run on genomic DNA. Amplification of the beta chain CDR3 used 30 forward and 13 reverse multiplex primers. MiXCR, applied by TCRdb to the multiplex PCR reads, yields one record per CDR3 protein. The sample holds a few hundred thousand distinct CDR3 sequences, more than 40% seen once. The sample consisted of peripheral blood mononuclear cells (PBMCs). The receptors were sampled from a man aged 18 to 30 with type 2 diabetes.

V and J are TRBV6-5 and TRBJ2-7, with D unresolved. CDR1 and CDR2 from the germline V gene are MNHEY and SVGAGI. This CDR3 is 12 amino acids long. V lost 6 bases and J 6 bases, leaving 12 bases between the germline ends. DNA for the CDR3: TGTGCCAGCAGCCCCGACTCTTTCGAGCAGTACTTC. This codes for CASSPDSFEQYF.

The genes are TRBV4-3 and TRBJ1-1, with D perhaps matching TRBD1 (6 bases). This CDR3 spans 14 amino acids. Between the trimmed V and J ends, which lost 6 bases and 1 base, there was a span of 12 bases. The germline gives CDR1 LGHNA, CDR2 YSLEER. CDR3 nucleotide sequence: TGCGCCAGCAGGCCCCAGGACAGGAACACTGAAGCTTTCTTT. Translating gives CASRPQDRNTEAFF.

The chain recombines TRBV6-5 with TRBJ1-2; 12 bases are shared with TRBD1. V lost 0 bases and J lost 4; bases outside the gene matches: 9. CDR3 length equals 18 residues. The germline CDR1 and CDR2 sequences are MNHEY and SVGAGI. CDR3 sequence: CASSYSRPGQGASYGYTF. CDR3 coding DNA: TGTGCCAGCAGTTACTCTCGCCCGGGACAGGGGGCGAGCTATGGCTACACCTTC.

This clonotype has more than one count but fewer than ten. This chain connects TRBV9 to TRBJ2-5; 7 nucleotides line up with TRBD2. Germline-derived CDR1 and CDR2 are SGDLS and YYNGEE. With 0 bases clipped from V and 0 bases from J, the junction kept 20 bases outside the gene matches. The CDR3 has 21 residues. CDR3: CASSVDGRVGPSGRDQETQYF. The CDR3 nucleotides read TGTGCCAGCAGCGTAGACGGCCGAGTGGGACCTAGCGGACGAGACCAAGAGACCCAGTACTTC.

The CDR3 nucleotides are TGTGCCAGCAGTGGAGGGACAGTTGGACACGAGCAGTACTTC. Amino acids: CASSGGTVGHEQYF. This chain uses TRBV6-1 with TRBJ2-7; TRBD1 aligns across 7 bases. The CDR3 spans 14 residues. V shed 4 bases and J 5 bases; nucleotides not matched to a gene: 8. The germline CDR1 and CDR2 sequences are MNHNS and SASEGT.